One sample yielded the 9 T cell receptor beta chains listed below, sequenced in a study of T cells in localized non-small cell lung cancer. TCRdb's copy holds only in-frame clones and misses some; the assay was immunoSEQ multiplex PCR. The sample includes 70,000 or so clones, about 81% of them seen just once. Source: peripheral blood, taken before any cancer treatment. All receptors derive from a female donor over 55 with stage I lung adenocarcinoma.

The V and J genes are TRBV4-2 and TRBJ1-6, with D possibly being TRBD1 (5 bases). From germline, CDR1 is LGHNA and CDR2 YNFKEQ. This CDR3 is 13 amino acids long. The V gene lost 6 bases and the J gene lost 9 bases, with 12 bases spanning the gap. CDR3 DNA sequence: TGTGCCAGCAGGGTAGGGGTCACTTCACCCCTCCACTTT. This codes for CASRVGVTSPLHF.

In its sample, this clone was seen once. The chain combines TRBV9 with TRBJ2-3; 12 bases agree with TRBD2. Trimming took 3 bases from V and 0 from J; bases not matched to a gene: 2. The CDR3 length is 16 residues. Germline CDR1 and CDR2: SGDLS and YYNGEE. This CDR3 is CASSATSGRSTDTQYF. The CDR3, as DNA: TGTGCCAGCAGCGCCACTAGCGGGAGGAGCACAGATACGCAGTATTTT. The variable domain in full, with the rest retrieved from reference TRBV9 and TRBJ2-3, is DSGVTQTPKHLITATGQRVTLRCSPRSGDLSVYWYQQSLDQGLQFLIQYYNGEERAKGNILERFSAQQFPDLHSELNLSSLELGDSALYFCASSATSGRSTDTQYFGPGTRLTVL.

The chain combines TRBV6-5 with TRBJ2-1, with 12 bases lining up with TRBD1. V was clipped by 2 bases and J by 7 bases; unmatched bases: 3. In germline, CDR1 is MNHEY, CDR2 SVGAGI. CDR3 length equals 15 residues. The CDR3 is CASSYGTGGSNEQFF. The CDR3 DNA follows: TGTGCCAGCAGTTACGGGACAGGGGGCTCGAATGAGCAGTTCTTC.

This clone was seen a single time. The genes are TRBV19 and TRBJ2-2; 11 bases agree with TRBD2. The length of the CDR3 is 15 residues. The germline gives CDR1 LNHDA, CDR2 SQIVND (reference sequence). The ends lost 8 bases at V and 2 bases at J; junction bases unmatched: 4. CDR3 bases: TGTGCCAGTCGAGGGACTAGCGGTAACACCGGGGAGCTGTTTTTT. Protein: CASRGTSGNTGELFF.

In nucleotides, the CDR3 is TGCGCCAGCAGCAATACCGGGACTAGCGGCGGAGAGACCCAGTACTTC. Translation: CASSNTGTSGGETQYF. The V gene is TRBV5-1, the J gene TRBJ2-5, with TRBD2 matching over 11 bases. V trimming: 4 bases; J trimming: 4 bases; junction bases outside the gene matches: 9. Germline values: CDR1 SGHRS, CDR2 YFSETQ. CDR3 length: 16 residues.

The chain couples TRBV9 to TRBJ2-1; 10 nucleotides line up with TRBD2. Germline assignment: CDR1 SGDLS and CDR2 YYNGEE. Losses at the gene ends were 1 base for V and 6 bases for J; bases not matched to a gene: 10. The CDR3 consists of 17 residues. The CDR3, as DNA: TGTGCCAGCAGCGTAACCCCTAGCGGGAGAGCAGGCAATGAGCAGTTCTTC. It translates to CASSVTPSGRAGNEQFF.

This chain joins TRBV19 and TRBJ2-7; 8 positions match TRBD2. Trimming removed 5 bases from V and 6 bases from J; junction bases left unmatched: 12. This CDR3 spans 15 amino acids. CDR1 and CDR2 (germline): LNHDA, SQIVND (reference sequence). CDR3 loop: CASSPNAGGGGEQYF. As DNA, the CDR3 is TGTGCCAGTAGTCCCAACGCGGGGGGCGGCGGCGAGCAGTACTTC.

In DNA, the CDR3 is TGTGCCAGCAGTTACAGGCCTACCGGGGAGCTGTTTTTT. Protein product: CASSYRPTGELFF. The chain combines TRBV2 with TRBJ2-2, with D possibly matching TRBD1 (5 bases). Germline V gene lookup returns CDR1 SNHLY and CDR2 FYNNEI. The CDR3 loop spans 13 amino acids. The V end was cut by 5 bases, the J end by 5 bases, with 9 bases between. Looking up the rest from reference TRBV2 and TRBJ2-2 gives the full variable domain: EPEVTQTPSHQVTQMGQEVILRCVPISNHLYFYWYRQILGQKVEFLVSFYNNEISEKSEIFDDQFSVERPDGSNFTLKIRSTKLEDSAMYFCASSYRPTGELFFGEGSRLTVL.

This clone was seen more than once but under ten times. The chain uses TRBV11-2 and TRBJ1-2; D perhaps matches TRBD1 (5 bases). Germline CDR1 SGHAT, CDR2 FQNNGV. Trimming removed 5 bases from V and 2 bases from J, with 18 bases in between. The CDR3 sequence is 16 residues long. The DNA of the CDR3 is TGTGCCAGCAGCCCACTAGGAGGGGCGCCAAACTATGGCTACACCTTC. Its translation: CASSPLGGAPNYGYTF. Variable domain in full (rest from reference TRBV11-2 and TRBJ1-2): EAGVAQSPRYKIIEKRQSVAFWCNPISGHATLYWYQQILGQGPKLLIQFQNNGVVDDSQLPKDRFSAERLKGVDSTLKIQPAKLEDSAVYLCASSPLGGAPNYGYTFGSGTRLTVV.